One TCR beta chain is described in this entry. The source of the sample is a study of tumor T cells in aggressive B-cell lymphoma. With 2 bases removed from V and 4 bases from J, the gap between germline ends came to 29 bases. Germline V gives CDR1 ENHRY, CDR2 SYGVKD. This CDR3 is built from 20 residues. Clones were sequenced by immunoSEQ multiplex PCR, and TCRdb holds only the in-frame ones, with some missing. The sample carries 8,400 or so clones, about four fifths recorded once. The rearrangement links TRBV10-3 to TRBJ1-2; unclear D gene. The sequenced material came from tumor tissue. The TCR comes from an adult with diffuse large B cell lymphoma. The CDR3 reads CAISEVRGWEASSRGYGYTF. In DNA form, the CDR3 reads TGTGCCATCAGTGAGGTCCGGGGTTGGGAGGCGAGTAGCAGAGGCTATGGCTACACCTTC.